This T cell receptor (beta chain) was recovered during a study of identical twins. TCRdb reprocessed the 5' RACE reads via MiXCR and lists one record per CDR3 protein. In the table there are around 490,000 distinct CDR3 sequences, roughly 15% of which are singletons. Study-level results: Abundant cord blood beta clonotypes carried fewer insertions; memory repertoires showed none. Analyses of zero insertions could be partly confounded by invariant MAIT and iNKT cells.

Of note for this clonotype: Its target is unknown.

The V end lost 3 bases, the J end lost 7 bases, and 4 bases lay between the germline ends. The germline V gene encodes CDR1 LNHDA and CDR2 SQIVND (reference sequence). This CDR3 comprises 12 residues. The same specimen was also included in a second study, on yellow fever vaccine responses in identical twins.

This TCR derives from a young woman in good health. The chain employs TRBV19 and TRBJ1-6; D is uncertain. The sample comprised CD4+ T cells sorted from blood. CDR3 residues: CASSIQNSPLHF. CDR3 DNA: TGTGCCAGTAGTATTCAGAATTCACCCCTCCACTTT.